This TCR beta chain was observed in a study of blood T cell repertoires in COVID-19. In the study overall: Researchers got acute and convalescent COVID-19 samples from the United States, Italy and Spain.

The V end was cut by 2 bases, the J end by 1 base, with 8 bases between. The V gene's germline CDR1 is ENHRY and CDR2 SYGVKD. The CDR3 totals 14 residues. The assay was immunoSEQ multiplex PCR, and TCRdb's table has in-frame clones only and misses some. Of 120,000 to 150,000 clones listed, approximately 78% were seen once; the top ten hold less than 4.5%. This TCR came from a woman aged 80 or over with acute or convalescent COVID-19. The V gene is TRBV10-3, the J gene TRBJ2-5; D is unclear. Sequenced sample: peripheral blood. The CDR3 region is CAISEPSVQETQYF. In nucleotides, the CDR3 is TGTGCCATCAGTGAGCCTTCGGTCCAAGAGACCCAGTACTTC.